These 28 T cell receptor beta chains came from one sample sequenced in a study of cytomegalovirus exposure and HLA in healthy donors. It was with 60 Vbeta and 13 Jbeta primers that the PCR ran. Method: immunoSEQ multiplex PCR; TCRdb's copy keeps in-frame clones and lacks some. In the table there are 65,000 to 95,000 clones, around 79% of which are singletons. Sequencing used PBMCs. The receptors originated from a man aged 25-45 years in good health and CMV-seronegative.

The V gene is TRBV4-3, the J gene TRBJ1-2, with 7 positions matching TRBD1. Germline V gives CDR1 LGHNA, CDR2 YSLEER. Trimming cost V 4 bases and J 2 bases; bases outside gene matches: 4. The CDR3 runs 14 residues. For the CDR3, the DNA is TGCGCCAGCAGCCGTGGACAGGCGAACTATGGCTACACCTTC. Translating it yields CASSRGQANYGYTF.

The chain couples TRBV5-1 to TRBJ2-7; tentatively, D is TRBD2 (7 bases). The ends were cut back, 2 bases at V and 2 bases at J, with 11 bases in the middle. Germline CDR1 is SGHRS and CDR2 is YFSETQ. The CDR3 loop spans 14 amino acids. In DNA, the CDR3 is TGCGCCAGCAGCTTCCGGGGGGCCACCTACGAGCAGTACTTC. Translated, it gives CASSFRGATYEQYF.

This clone turned up a few times. The J gene is TRBJ1-1, the V gene TRBV6-5; no definite D call. Germline V gene lookup returns CDR1 MNHEY and CDR2 SVGAGI. The CDR3 is 13 residues long. V shed 10 bases and J shed 5 bases, with 17 bases lying between them. The CDR3 here is CATHRAASTEAFF. The CDR3 DNA follows: TGTGCCACCCACCGCGCTGCATCGACTGAAGCTTTCTTT.

This clone was seen many times. The V gene is TRBV9, the J gene TRBJ1-3, with TRBD1 matching 7 bases. CDR3 length: 16 residues. The junction had 4 bases not matched to a gene; V was cut back by 0 bases and J by 1 base. Germline V gene sequence: CDR1 SGDLS, CDR2 YYNGEE. CDR3 bases: TGTGCCAGCAGCGTAGGACAGGGTAGATCTGGAAACACCATATATTTT. Its protein is CASSVGQGRSGNTIYF.

The V call is TRBV5-4, the J call TRBJ2-3; D perhaps matches TRBD2 (6 bases). Trimming left V 4 bases short and J 1 base short, with 16 bases between. The CDR3 length is 16 residues. CDR1 SGHNT and CDR2 YYREEE come from the germline V gene (reference sequence). CDR3 sequence reads: CASSPPGASGTDTQYF. DNA for the CDR3: TGTGCCAGCAGCCCCCCTGGGGCTAGCGGCACAGATACGCAGTATTTT. Full variable domain (outside the CDR3, taken from reference TRBV5-4 and TRBJ2-3): ETGVTQSPTHLIKTRGQQVTLRCSSQSGHNTVSWYQQALGQGPQFIFQYYREEENGRGNFPPRFSGLQFPNYSSELNVNALELDDSALYLCASSPPGASGTDTQYFGPGTRLTVL.

Points on this clone: The sample has other DNA sequences that encode this CDR3 too. The chain carries TRBV4-1 and TRBJ2-3; no definite D call. This CDR3 is built from 13 residues. Looked up from germline, CDR1 is MGHRA and CDR2 is YSYEKL. V dropped 1 base and J dropped 4 bases, with 6 bases sitting between them. The CDR3 DNA reads TGCGCCAGCAGCCAAGGGGCCCCAGATACGCAGTATTTT. Translated, it gives CASSQGAPDTQYF.

This clone has a single count. The V gene is TRBV7-9, the J gene TRBJ2-1, with D hard to call. The CDR3 is 13 residues long. Germline V CDR1 and CDR2: SEHNR, FQNEAQ (reference sequence). Trimming shortened V by 1 base and J by 6 bases, and 7 bases separated the two germline ends. The chain's CDR3 is CASSLVTFNEQFF. In DNA form, the CDR3 reads TGTGCCAGCAGCTTAGTCACTTTCAATGAGCAGTTCTTC.

The chain recombines TRBV5-8 with TRBJ2-4; D unresolved. CDR1 and CDR2 (germline): SGHTS, YDEGEE. The CDR3 contains 12 residues. Trimming left V 5 bases short and J 5 bases short, with 8 bases between. Here the CDR3 DNA reads TGTGCCAGCAGGTGGCACCAAAACATTCAGTACTTC. This translates into CASRWHQNIQYF.

This rearrangement joins TRBV5-4 to TRBJ1-2; D is possibly TRBD1 (5 bases). Germline-derived CDR1 and CDR2 are SGHNT and YYREEE (reference sequence). V dropped 5 bases and J dropped 4 bases, with 24 bases sitting between them. CDR3 length equals 17 residues. Written as DNA, the CDR3 is TGTGCCAGCAGAGATAATCCGGGACGGAGGGGCTTCTATGGCTACACCTTC. Amino acids: CASRDNPGRRGFYGYTF.

V and J are TRBV5-1 and TRBJ2-5, with TRBD1 as a possible D gene (5 bases). The CDR3 spans 13 residues. V was shortened by 1 base and J by 4 bases, with 8 bases between the two germline ends. Germline loops: CDR1 SGHRS, CDR2 YFSETQ. The CDR3: CASSLSGIETQYF. Written as DNA, the CDR3 is TGCGCCAGCAGCTTGTCAGGGATAGAGACCCAGTACTTC. Full variable domain (missing parts from reference TRBV5-1 and TRBJ2-5): KAGVTQTPRYLIKTRGQQVTLSCSPISGHRSVSWYQQTPGQGLQFLFEYFSETQRNKGNFPGRFSGRQFSNSRSEMNVSTLELGDSALYLCASSLSGIETQYFGPGTRLLVL.

In its sample, this clone was seen once. This chain connects TRBV18 to TRBJ1-1; 7 nucleotides line up with TRBD1. With V trimmed by 2 bases and J by 3 bases, 3 bases remained unmatched. This CDR3 is 14 amino acids long. Germline lookup yields CDR1 KGHSH and CDR2 LQKENI. CDR3 in amino acids: CASSPGDRDTEAFF. The CDR3 DNA follows: TGTGCCAGCTCACCAGGGGACAGAGACACTGAAGCTTTCTTT. Full variable domain (missing parts from reference TRBV18 and TRBJ1-1): NAGVMQNPRHLVRRRGQEARLRCSPMKGHSHVYWYRQLPEEGLKFMVYLQKENIIDESGMPKERFSAEFPKEGPSILRIQQVVRGDSAAYFCASSPGDRDTEAFFGQGTRLTVV.

The rearrangement links TRBV6-5 to TRBJ1-2; 7 bases map to TRBD1. Trimming cost V 3 bases and J 4 bases; bases outside gene matches: 8. Germline CDR1 and CDR2: MNHEY and SVGAGI. CDR3 length: 15 residues. For the CDR3, the DNA is TGTGCCAGCAGTTATGGGGGGCAGGGGGTCTATGGCTACACCTTC. Translating it yields CASSYGGQGVYGYTF.

This chain connects TRBV7-2 to TRBJ1-1; TRBD1 might be the D (5 bases). The germline V gene encodes CDR1 SGHTA and CDR2 FQGNSA. This CDR3 has 16 residues. Between the trimmed V and J ends, which lost 0 bases and 0 bases, there was a span of 11 bases. CDR3: CASSLAGQGMNTEAFF. CDR3 nucleotide sequence: TGTGCCAGCAGCTTAGCGGGTCAGGGCATGAACACTGAAGCTTTCTTT.

The rearrangement links TRBV7-9 to TRBJ2-3; 8 bases line up with TRBD1. J was trimmed by 4 bases and V by 2 bases; bases with no gene match: 17. The CDR3 is 19 amino acids. Per germline, CDR1 SEHNR and CDR2 FQNEAQ (reference sequence). CDR3 in amino acids: CASSLRPSFGTGGPDTQYF. DNA for the CDR3: TGTGCCAGCAGCTTAAGGCCATCTTTCGGGACAGGCGGACCAGATACGCAGTATTTT. The variable domain in full, completed from reference TRBV7-9 and TRBJ2-3, reads DTGVSQNPRHKITKRGQNVTFRCDPISEHNRLYWYRQTLGQGPEFLTYFQNEAQLEKSRLLSDRFSAERPKGSFSTLEIQRTEQGDSAMYLCASSLRPSFGTGGPDTQYFGPGTRLTVL.

This clone was recorded a few times. This chain connects TRBV7-9 to TRBJ2-6; 7 nucleotides align to TRBD1. CDR1 SEHNR and CDR2 FQNEAQ come from the germline V gene (reference sequence). V trimming: 4 bases; J trimming: 2 bases; junction bases outside the gene matches: 8. This CDR3 has 17 amino acids. The DNA of the CDR3 is TGTGCCAGCAGCTCCGGGGCAGGGGGAACTGGGGCCAACGTCCTGACTTTC. Translating gives CASSSGAGGTGANVLTF.

The chain employs TRBV5-4 and TRBJ2-1, with TRBD2 matching over 11 bases. Germline CDR1 is SGHNT and CDR2 is YYREEE (reference sequence). The V gene end was trimmed by 4 bases and the J gene end by 2 bases; junction bases not matched to a gene: 2. The CDR3 contains 15 residues. Here the CDR3 reads CASSLGLAAYNEQFF. The DNA for the CDR3 is TGTGCCAGCAGCCTGGGACTAGCGGCCTACAATGAGCAGTTCTTC. The full variable domain, with the rest looked up from reference TRBV5-4 and TRBJ2-1, is ETGVTQSPTHLIKTRGQQVTLRCSSQSGHNTVSWYQQALGQGPQFIFQYYREEENGRGNFPPRFSGLQFPNYSSELNVNALELDDSALYLCASSLGLAAYNEQFFGPGTRLTVL.

The V call is TRBV5-5, the J call TRBJ2-4; the D gene is possibly TRBD1 (6 bases). V lost 4 bases, J lost 1 base, and 12 bases lay in between. The CDR3 has 15 amino acids. Germline values: CDR1 SGHKS, CDR2 YYEKEE (reference sequence). CDR3 residues: CASSTTGPAKNIQYF. The DNA of the CDR3 is TGTGCCAGCAGCACCACAGGGCCGGCCAAAAACATTCAGTACTTC.

The V and J genes are TRBV4-1 and TRBJ2-7; 9 bases match TRBD1. Losses at the gene ends were 2 bases for V and 2 bases for J; bases not matched to a gene: 4. The CDR3 has 15 amino acids. CDR1 MGHRA and CDR2 YSYEKL come from the germline V gene. DNA of the CDR3: TGCGCCAGCAGCCAATCGACAGGGGGGACCTACGAGCAGTACTTC. Translation gives CASSQSTGGTYEQYF.

V and J are TRBV6-1 and TRBJ1-4; TRBD1 aligns across 7 bases. With V trimmed by 0 bases and J by 7 bases, 2 bases remained unmatched. The CDR3 totals 14 residues. CDR1 MNHNS and CDR2 SASEGT come from the germline V gene. Here the CDR3 reads CASSEAGGFEKLFF. The CDR3 DNA sequence: TGTGCCAGCAGTGAAGCAGGGGGCTTTGAAAAACTGTTTTTT.

The rearrangement uses TRBV15 and TRBJ2-6, with TRBD2 matching over 7 bases. Germline CDR1 LNHNV, CDR2 YYDKDF (reference sequence). V lost 3 bases to trimming and J lost 2 bases; unmatched junction nucleotides: 1. The CDR3 covers 15 residues. The CDR3 loop is CATSSGGAGANVLTF. The CDR3 region has the DNA TGTGCCACCAGCAGTGGGGGGGCTGGGGCCAACGTCCTGACTTTC.

CDR3: CASSVVSGYEQYF. CDR3 DNA sequence: TGTGCCAGCAGCGTAGTATCCGGCTACGAGCAGTACTTC. The genes are TRBV9 and TRBJ2-7; D unresolved. Trimming left V 0 bases short and J 3 bases short, with 7 bases between. CDR3 length equals 13 residues. Germline V lookup: CDR1 SGDLS, CDR2 YYNGEE.

The chain links TRBV28 to TRBJ2-1; TRBD2 agrees at 8 bases. Germline V gene lookup returns CDR1 MDHEN and CDR2 SYDVKM. The V segment lost 5 bases and the J segment 11 bases; nucleotides outside the gene matches: 11. This CDR3 region has 14 residues. The CDR3 coding sequence is TGTGCCAGCAGTGATAGCGGGAACTACCAGAAGCAGTTCTTC. Translated, it gives CASSDSGNYQKQFF.

The rearrangement links TRBV19 to TRBJ1-5; D may be TRBD1 (6 bases). Per germline, CDR1 LNHDA and CDR2 SQIVND (reference sequence). The CDR3 consists of 16 residues. Trimming stripped 5 bases from V and 2 bases from J, with 16 bases between. The CDR3 loop is CASSSQGRGGNQPQHF. Written as DNA, the CDR3 is TGTGCCAGTAGTTCGCAGGGGAGGGGTGGCAATCAGCCCCAGCATTTT. Based on the CDR3 plus reference TRBV19 and TRBJ1-5, the full variable domain is DGGITQSPKYLFRKEGQNVTLSCEQNLNHDAMYWYRQDPGQGLRLIYYSQIVNDFQKGDIAEGYSVSREKKESFPLTVTSAQKNPTAFYLCASSSQGRGGNQPQHFGDGTRLSIL.

The chain has TRBV5-6 and TRBJ1-6, with D unclear. V gave up 1 base and J gave up 13 bases, with 18 bases separating them. CDR3 size: 15 residues. The V gene's germline CDR1 is SGHDT and CDR2 YYEEEE. This CDR3 reads CASSLNSGENPPLHF. The CDR3 DNA follows: TGTGCCAGCAGCTTGAATAGCGGGGAAAATCCCCCCCTCCACTTT.

The gene calls are TRBV28 and TRBJ1-2, with 7 bases fitting TRBD1. The CDR3 is 14 amino acids. Germline V CDR1 and CDR2: MDHEN, SYDVKM. V was clipped by 6 bases and J by 6 bases; unmatched bases: 10. CDR3: CASRSPAGGNGYTF. DNA for the CDR3: TGTGCCAGCAGATCCCCCGCAGGGGGAAATGGCTACACCTTC.

On this clone itself: The CDR3 ends on some other residue instead of the conserved phenylalanine or tryptophan, so this is likely a read error. The chain employs TRBV6-1 and TRBJ1-6; maybe TRBD1 (5 bases). The CDR3 extends over 13 amino acids. V was clipped by 8 bases and J by 2 bases, with 7 bases between them. Germline CDR1 reads MNHNS; CDR2 reads SASEGT. The CDR3 is CASETAYNSPLHS. DNA of the CDR3: TGTGCCAGCGAGACAGCCTATAATTCACCCCTCCACTCT.

This clone is medium-sized within its sample. The rearrangement uses TRBV5-1 and TRBJ2-7, with D possibly being TRBD1 (6 bases). CDR3 length: 16 amino acids. Trimming removed 6 bases at V and 0 bases at J, with 19 bases between. Per the germline V gene, CDR1 is SGHRS and CDR2 is YFSETQ. The CDR3 region is CASTEEAGDSSYEQYF. CDR3 sequence (DNA): TGCGCCAGCACCGAGGAGGCAGGGGATTCCTCCTACGAGCAGTACTTC.

This chain uses TRBV29-1 with TRBJ2-1, with TRBD2 matching over 12 bases. Losses at the gene ends were 7 bases for V and 1 base for J; bases not matched to a gene: 8. Germline-derived CDR1 and CDR2 are SQVTM and ANQGSEA. CDR3 length: 16 residues. The CDR3: CSASGRAGGSYNEQFF. The CDR3 DNA is TGCAGCGCTAGCGGGAGGGCCGGGGGATCCTACAATGAGCAGTTCTTC.